The T cell receptor (beta chain) described here comes from a study of blood T cell repertoires in COVID-19. Study at large: Samples of COVID-19 (acute and convalescent) were obtained from the United States, Italy and Spain. PBMCs, B-cell-depleted T cells, or T cells were the source of the cDNA or gDNA that made up the material.

CDR3 length equals 16 residues. CDR1 MGHRA and CDR2 YSYEKL come from the germline V gene. Trimming took 4 bases from V and 5 from J, leaving 18 bases between them. In this sample, this clone turned up a few times. Authors' data handling: Amplification of reference gene primers provided the estimated nucleated cell counts. The table came from immunoSEQ multiplex PCR; TCRdb's copy has only in-frame clones and leaves some out. V and J calls and clone size are given by that table; D and trimming were obtained from the DNA. Here the sample spans 95,000 to 150,000 clones, approximately 85% being singletons.

This TCR derives from a human donor in a cohort sampled during active COVID-19. Sequenced material: peripheral blood. The J gene is TRBJ1-5, the V gene TRBV4-1, with TRBD1 as a possible D gene (6 bases). The CDR3 here is CASSPEMGAKYQPQHF. As DNA, the CDR3 is TGCGCCAGCAGCCCGGAGATGGGGGCGAAGTATCAGCCCCAGCATTTT.